This TCR beta chain was sequenced in a study of CD8 T cells in ankylosing spondylitis. A single record per CDR3 protein comes from TCRdb applying MiXCR to the 5' RACE reads. The table records roughly 490,000 distinct CDR3 sequences, approximately 5% of them present only once. Study results and caveats: Among TCR beta sequences, a motif of eight highly homologous variants appeared characteristic of ankylosing spondylitis blood. In ankylosing spondylitis patients, matched synovial fluid reportedly showed significant enrichment of disease-linked clones.

This clonotype was seen at least ten times. Its antigen is currently unknown. With 3 bases clipped from V and 7 bases from J, the junction kept 12 bases outside the gene matches. The CDR3 consists of 15 residues. Germline CDR1 and CDR2: SGHTA and FQGNSA. This TCR came from a male donor with ankylosing spondylitis. The sequencing sample was made of blood, either unsorted or a sorted T cell fraction (not recorded which). This chain connects TRBV7-2 to TRBJ2-7, with TRBD1 identical over 7 bases. This CDR3 reads CASSLTGSGISEQYF. The CDR3 DNA follows: TGTGCCAGCAGCTTGACAGGGTCCGGCATAAGTGAGCAGTACTTC.